Shown below are 3 T cell receptor beta chains from a single sample sequenced in a study of shared clonotypes between healthy human individuals. The protocol was immunoSEQ multiplex PCR, while the TCRdb copy is restricted to in-frame clones and leaves out a portion. The sample shows fewer than 550,000 clones, roughly 85% of them seen only once. The material sequenced was PBMCs. These receptors were collected from a woman between 35 and 50 years old in good health. Some clones in this sample may be carry-over from other donors' samples.

The CDR3 DNA sequence: TGTGCCAGCAGCTTAGAAGCCCCACAGTCCAATCAGCCCCAGCATTTT. Protein: CASSLEAPQSNQPQHF. V is TRBV7-2 and J is TRBJ1-5; D is unclear. Germline V gives CDR1 SGHTA, CDR2 FQGNSA. This CDR3 is 16 amino acids long. Trimming shortened V by 1 base and J by 3 bases, and 13 bases separated the two germline ends.

This clone was found once. The CDR3 region is CAIKPGDTHYEQYF. The CDR3 DNA reads as TGTGCCATCAAACCAGGGGACACCCACTACGAGCAGTACTTC. The gene calls are TRBV10-3 and TRBJ2-5, with D tentatively TRBD1 (6 bases). The J call is doubtful: the DNA matches TRBJ2-7 better. Germline V gene sequence: CDR1 ENHRY, CDR2 SYGVKD. The CDR3 runs 14 residues.

The chain carries TRBV11-2 and TRBJ2-7, with TRBD1 identical over 7 bases. The CDR3 covers 14 residues. Germline V gene lookup returns CDR1 SGHAT and CDR2 FQNNGV. V was pared by 2 bases and J by 2 bases, with 3 bases of the junction left unmatched. CDR3 bases: TGTGCCAGCAGCTTACCCGGGACAGCCTACGAGCAGTACTTC. It encodes CASSLPGTAYEQYF.